This entry features one T cell receptor (beta chain) sequence. What it binds is unknown. Trimming stripped 5 bases from V and 4 bases from J, with 8 bases between. There are 12 residues in the CDR3. Germline loops: CDR1 MGHDK, CDR2 SYGVNS. It was CD45RO-negative cells, positively selected for CCR7, that made up naive CD8 cells, with terminally differentiated effector memory CD45RA+ cells excluded. The record originates from a study of shared clonotypes between healthy human individuals. Study observations and caveats: Clonotypes shared by all four donors outscored non-shared clonotypes in generation probability.

Clones were sequenced by immunoSEQ multiplex PCR, and TCRdb holds only the in-frame ones, with some missing. The top ten clones hold about 1.1% of a sample with roughly 2 million clones, 85% to 95% of them seen once. The source is a man aged 18-30 years in good health. The rearrangement links TRBV25-1 to TRBJ1-2; the D gene is possibly TRBD1 (5 bases). The sequencing sample was made of naive CD8+ T cells sorted from blood. CDR3 sequence: CASSITGYGYTF. The CDR3 DNA reads TGTGCCAGCAGTATCACAGGCTATGGCTACACCTTC.